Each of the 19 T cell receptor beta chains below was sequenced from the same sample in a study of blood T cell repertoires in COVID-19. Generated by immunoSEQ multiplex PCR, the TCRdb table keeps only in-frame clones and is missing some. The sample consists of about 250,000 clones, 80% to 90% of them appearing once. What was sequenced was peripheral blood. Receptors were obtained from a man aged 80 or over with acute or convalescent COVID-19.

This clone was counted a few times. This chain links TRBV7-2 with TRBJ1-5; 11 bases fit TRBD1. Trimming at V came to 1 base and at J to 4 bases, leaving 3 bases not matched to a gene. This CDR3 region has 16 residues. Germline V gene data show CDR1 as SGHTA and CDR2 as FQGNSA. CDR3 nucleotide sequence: TGTGCCAGCAGCTTAGGGACAGGGGGCGGGAATCAGCCCCAGCATTTT. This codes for CASSLGTGGGNQPQHF.

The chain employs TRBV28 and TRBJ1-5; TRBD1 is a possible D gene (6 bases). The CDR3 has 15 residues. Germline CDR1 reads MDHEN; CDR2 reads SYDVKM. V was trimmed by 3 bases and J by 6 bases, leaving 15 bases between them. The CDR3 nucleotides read TGTGCCAGCAGTTTTGCGCGGGGGGCGGGTCAGCCCCAGCATTTT. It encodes CASSFARGAGQPQHF.

The CDR3 DNA reads TGTGCCAGCAGCCAAGGGTACTTAGAGACCCAGTACTTC. Its protein product is CASSQGYLETQYF. The chain combines TRBV14 with TRBJ2-5; D remains unclear. This CDR3 is 13 amino acids long. Germline V gene lookup returns CDR1 SGHDN and CDR2 FVKESK. The V and J ends lost 1 base and 4 bases respectively, with 7 bases between them.

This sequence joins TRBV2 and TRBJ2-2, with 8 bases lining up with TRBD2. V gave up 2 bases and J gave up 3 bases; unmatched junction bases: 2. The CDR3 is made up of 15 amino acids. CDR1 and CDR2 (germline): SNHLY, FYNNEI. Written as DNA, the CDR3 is TGTGCCAGCAGTGAAAGCGGGGGCCACACCGGGGAGCTGTTTTTT. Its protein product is CASSESGGHTGELFF.

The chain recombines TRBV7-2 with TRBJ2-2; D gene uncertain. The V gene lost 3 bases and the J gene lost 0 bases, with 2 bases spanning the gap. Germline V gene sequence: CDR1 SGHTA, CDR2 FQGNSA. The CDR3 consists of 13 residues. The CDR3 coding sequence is TGTGCCAGCAGCTTCGCGAACACCGGGGAGCTGTTTTTT. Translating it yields CASSFANTGELFF. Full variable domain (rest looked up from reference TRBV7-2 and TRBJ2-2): GAGVSQSPSNKVTEKGKDVELRCDPISGHTALYWYRQSLGQGLEFLIYFQGNSAPDKSGLPSDRFSAERTGGSVSTLTIQRTQQEDSAVYLCASSFANTGELFFGEGSRLTVL.

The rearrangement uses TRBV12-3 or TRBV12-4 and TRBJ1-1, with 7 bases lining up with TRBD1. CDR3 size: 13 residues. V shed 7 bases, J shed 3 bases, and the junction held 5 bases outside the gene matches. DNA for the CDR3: TGTGCCAGCATCTTAGGGGGCTACACTGAAGCTTTCTTT. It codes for CASILGGYTEAFF.

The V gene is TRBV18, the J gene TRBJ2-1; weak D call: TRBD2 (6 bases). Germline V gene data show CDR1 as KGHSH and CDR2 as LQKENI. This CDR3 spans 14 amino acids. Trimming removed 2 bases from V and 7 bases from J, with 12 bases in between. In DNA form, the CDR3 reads TGTGCCAGCTCACCAAACCGTCGGGGGAATGAGCAGTTCTTC. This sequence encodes CASSPNRRGNEQFF.

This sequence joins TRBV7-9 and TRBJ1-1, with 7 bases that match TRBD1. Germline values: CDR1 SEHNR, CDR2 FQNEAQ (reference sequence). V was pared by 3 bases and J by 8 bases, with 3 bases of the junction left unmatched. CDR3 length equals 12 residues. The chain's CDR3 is CASSFSRGEAFF. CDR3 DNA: TGTGCCAGCAGCTTTAGCAGGGGGGAAGCTTTCTTT. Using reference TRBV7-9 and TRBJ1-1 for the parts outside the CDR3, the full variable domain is DTGVSQNPRHKITKRGQNVTFRCDPISEHNRLYWYRQTLGQGPEFLTYFQNEAQLEKSRLLSDRFSAERPKGSFSTLEIQRTEQGDSAMYLCASSFSRGEAFFGQGTRLTVV.

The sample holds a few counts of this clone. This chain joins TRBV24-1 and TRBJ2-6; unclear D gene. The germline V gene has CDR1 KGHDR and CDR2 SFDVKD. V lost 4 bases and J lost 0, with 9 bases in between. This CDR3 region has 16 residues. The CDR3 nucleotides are TGTGCCACCAGTGAATTTACAGCCTCTGGGGCCAACGTCCTGACTTTC. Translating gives CATSEFTASGANVLTF.

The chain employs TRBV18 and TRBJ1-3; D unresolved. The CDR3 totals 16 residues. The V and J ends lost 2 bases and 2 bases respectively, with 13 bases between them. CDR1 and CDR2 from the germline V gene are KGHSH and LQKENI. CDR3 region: CASSPGQSLPGNTIYF. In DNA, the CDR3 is TGTGCCAGCTCACCAGGGCAGTCCCTACCTGGAAACACCATATATTTT.

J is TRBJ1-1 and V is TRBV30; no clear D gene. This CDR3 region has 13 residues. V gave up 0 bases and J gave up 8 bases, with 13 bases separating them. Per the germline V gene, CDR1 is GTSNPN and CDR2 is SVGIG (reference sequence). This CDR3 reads CAWSVWELGEAFF. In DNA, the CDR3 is TGTGCCTGGAGTGTTTGGGAGCTTGGCGAAGCTTTCTTT. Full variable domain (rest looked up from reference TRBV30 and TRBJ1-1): SQTIHQWPATLVQPVGSPLSLECTVEGTSNPNLYWYRQAAGRGLQLLFYSVGIGQISSEVPQNLSASRPQDRQFILSSKKLLLSDSGFYLCAWSVWELGEAFFGQGTRLTVV.

CDR3: CARLGGSNTEAFF. CDR3 in DNA: TGTGCCCGCCTTGGGGGCAGTAACACTGAAGCTTTCTTT. The rearrangement links TRBV2 to TRBJ1-1; tentatively, D is TRBD1 (6 bases). The CDR3 totals 13 residues. Germline V CDR1 and CDR2: SNHLY, FYNNEI. The V end lost 11 bases, the J end lost 2 bases, and 15 bases lay between the germline ends.

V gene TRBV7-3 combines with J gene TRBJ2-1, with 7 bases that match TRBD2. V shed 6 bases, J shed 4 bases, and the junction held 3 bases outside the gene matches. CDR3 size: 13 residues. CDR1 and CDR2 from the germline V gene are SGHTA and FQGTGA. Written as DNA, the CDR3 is TGTGCCAGCAGTTGGGGACTATACAATGAGCAGTTCTTC. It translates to CASSWGLYNEQFF.

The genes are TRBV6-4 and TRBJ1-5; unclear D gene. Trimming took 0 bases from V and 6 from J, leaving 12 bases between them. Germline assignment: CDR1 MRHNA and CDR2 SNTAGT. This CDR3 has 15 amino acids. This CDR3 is CASSDSAGYTQPQHF. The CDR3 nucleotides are TGTGCCAGCAGTGACTCGGCGGGGTATACTCAGCCCCAGCATTTT.

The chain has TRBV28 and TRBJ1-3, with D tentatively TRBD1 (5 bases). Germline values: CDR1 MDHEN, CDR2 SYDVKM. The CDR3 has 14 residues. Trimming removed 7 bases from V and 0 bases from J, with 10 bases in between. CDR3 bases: TGTGCCAGCAACCGGGGGAACTCTGGAAACACCATATATTTT. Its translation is CASNRGNSGNTIYF. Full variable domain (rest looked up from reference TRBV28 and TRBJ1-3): DVKVTQSSRYLVKRTGEKVFLECVQDMDHENMFWYRQDPGLGLRLIYFSYDVKMKEKGDIPEGYSVSREKKERFSLILESASTNQTSMYLCASNRGNSGNTIYFGEGSWLTVV.

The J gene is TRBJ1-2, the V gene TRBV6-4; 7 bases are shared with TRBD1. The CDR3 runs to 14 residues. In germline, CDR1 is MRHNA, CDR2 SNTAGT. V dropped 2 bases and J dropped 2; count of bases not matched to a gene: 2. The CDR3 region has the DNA TGTGCCAGCAGTGACCAGACAGGGAACTATGGCTACACCTTC. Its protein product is CASSDQTGNYGYTF.

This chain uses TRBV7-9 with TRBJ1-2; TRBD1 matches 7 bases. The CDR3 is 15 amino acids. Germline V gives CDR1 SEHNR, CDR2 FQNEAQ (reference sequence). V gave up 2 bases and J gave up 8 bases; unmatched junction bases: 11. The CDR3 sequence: CASSLIGGVAEGYTF. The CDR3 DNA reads TGTGCCAGCAGCTTAATAGGGGGCGTCGCGGAGGGCTACACCTTC.

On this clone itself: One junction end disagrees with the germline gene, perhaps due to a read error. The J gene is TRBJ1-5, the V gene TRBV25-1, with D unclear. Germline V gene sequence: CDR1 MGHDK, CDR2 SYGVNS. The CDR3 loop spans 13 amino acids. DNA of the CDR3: TGTGCCAGCAGTGACCCCGGGAGCTTCCTTATGTATTTT. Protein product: CASSDPGSFLMYF.

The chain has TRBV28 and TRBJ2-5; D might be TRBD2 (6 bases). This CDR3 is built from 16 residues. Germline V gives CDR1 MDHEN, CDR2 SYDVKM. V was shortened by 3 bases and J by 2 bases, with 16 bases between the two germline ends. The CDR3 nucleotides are TGTGCCAGCAGTTTGGGTTTTGGGGGAGGACAAGAGACCCAGTACTTC. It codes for CASSLGFGGGQETQYF.